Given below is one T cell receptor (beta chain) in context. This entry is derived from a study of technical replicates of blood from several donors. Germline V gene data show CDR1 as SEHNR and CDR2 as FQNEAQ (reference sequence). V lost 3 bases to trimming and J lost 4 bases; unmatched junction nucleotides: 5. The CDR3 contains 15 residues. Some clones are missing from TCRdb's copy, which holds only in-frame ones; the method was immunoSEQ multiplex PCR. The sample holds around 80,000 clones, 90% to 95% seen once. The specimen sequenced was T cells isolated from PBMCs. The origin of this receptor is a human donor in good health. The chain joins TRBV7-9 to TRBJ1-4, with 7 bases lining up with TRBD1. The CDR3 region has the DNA TGTGCCAGCAGCTTCAGACAGGGTCGTAATGAAAAACTGTTTTTT. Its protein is CASSFRQGRNEKLFF.